This T cell receptor (beta chain) was captured by sequencing in a study of liver allograft versus peripheral blood T cells. Study-wide context: Transplanted-liver and recipient peripheral blood T cell receptor repertoires were compared.

TCRdb re-analysed the reads in MiXCR, keeping a single row per CDR3 protein. The sample has more than 10,000 distinct CDR3 sequences, 25% to 35% seen once. Ten or more counts support this clonotype. Its target is not known. Study-wide results and caveats: Liver allograft T cell receptor repertoires were reported to differ from peripheral blood repertoires.

Germline V lookup: CDR1 MNHEY, CDR2 SMNVEV (reference sequence). The CDR3 length is 17 residues. The ends lost 5 bases at V and 6 bases at J; junction bases unmatched: 14. The chain uses TRBV27 and TRBJ2-7; 12 nucleotides match TRBD2. The sequence was collected from a human patient who had a liver transplant. Some T cells may be graft donor cells. CDR3 DNA sequence: TGTGCCAGCAGTCATGTAGGGCTAGCGGGAGGGCCTCCCGAGCAGTACTTC. It translates to CASSHVGLAGGPPEQYF.